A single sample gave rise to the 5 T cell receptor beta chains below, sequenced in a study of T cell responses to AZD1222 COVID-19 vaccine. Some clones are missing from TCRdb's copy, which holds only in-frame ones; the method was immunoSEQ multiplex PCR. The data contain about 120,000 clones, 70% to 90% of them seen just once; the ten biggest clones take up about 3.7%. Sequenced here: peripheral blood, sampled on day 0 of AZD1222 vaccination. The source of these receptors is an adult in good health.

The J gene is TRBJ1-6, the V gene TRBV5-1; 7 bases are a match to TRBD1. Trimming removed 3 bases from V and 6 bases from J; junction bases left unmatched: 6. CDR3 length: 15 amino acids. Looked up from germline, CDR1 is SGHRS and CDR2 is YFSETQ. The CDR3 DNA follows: TGCGCCAGCAGCTCTTCTCAGGGGGGTAATTCACCCCTCCACTTT. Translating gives CASSSSQGGNSPLHF.

The CDR3 loop reads CASSPPRRERSGNTIYF. CDR3 nucleotide sequence: TGTGCCAGCAGCCCCCCGAGGAGGGAGCGCTCTGGAAACACCATATATTTT. The chain carries TRBV7-6 and TRBJ1-3; no firm D call. Looked up from germline, CDR1 is SGHVS and CDR2 is FNYEAQ. V lost 5 bases and J lost 0, with 17 bases in between. This CDR3 comprises 17 residues.

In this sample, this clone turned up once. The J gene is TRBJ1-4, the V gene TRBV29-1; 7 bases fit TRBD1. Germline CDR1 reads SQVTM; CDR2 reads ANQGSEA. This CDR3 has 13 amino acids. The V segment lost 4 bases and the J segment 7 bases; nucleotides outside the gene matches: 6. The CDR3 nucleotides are TGCAGCGTTGGACAGGGAAAAGGTGAAAAACTGTTTTTT. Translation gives CSVGQGKGEKLFF.

The CDR3 spells CASSITAGWAFF. CDR3 sequence (DNA): TGTGCCAGTAGTATAACGGCAGGGTGGGCTTTCTTT. The V and J genes are TRBV19 and TRBJ1-1; D is perhaps TRBD1 (5 bases). The CDR3 has 12 amino acids. Trimming removed 2 bases from V and 11 bases from J, with 12 bases in between. Germline CDR1 LNHDA, CDR2 SQIVND (reference sequence).

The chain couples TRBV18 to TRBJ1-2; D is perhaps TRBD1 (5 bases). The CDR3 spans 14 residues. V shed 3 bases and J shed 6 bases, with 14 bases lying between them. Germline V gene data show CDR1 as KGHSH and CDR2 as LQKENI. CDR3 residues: CASSPGGRVHGYTF. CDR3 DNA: TGTGCCAGCTCACCGGGAGGCAGGGTGCATGGCTACACCTTC.